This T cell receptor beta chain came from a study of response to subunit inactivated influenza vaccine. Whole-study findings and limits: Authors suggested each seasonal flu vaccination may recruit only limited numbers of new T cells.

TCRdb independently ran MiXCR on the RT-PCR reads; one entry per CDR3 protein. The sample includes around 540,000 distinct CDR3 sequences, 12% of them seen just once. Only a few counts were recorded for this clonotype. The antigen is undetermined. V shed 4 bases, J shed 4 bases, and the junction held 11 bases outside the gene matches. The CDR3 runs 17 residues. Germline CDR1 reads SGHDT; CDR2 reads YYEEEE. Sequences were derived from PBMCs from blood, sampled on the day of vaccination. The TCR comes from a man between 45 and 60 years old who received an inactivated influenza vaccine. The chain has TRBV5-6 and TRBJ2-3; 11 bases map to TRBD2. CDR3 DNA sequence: TGTGCCAGCAGCCCCCCACTAGCGGGAGTTCGGGCAGATACGCAGTATTTT. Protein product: CASSPPLAGVRADTQYF.